This T cell receptor (beta chain) was captured by sequencing in a study of cytomegalovirus exposure and HLA in healthy donors. Study observations and caveats: As was reported, the classifier diagnosed cytomegalovirus status with high specificity and sensitivity. Most TCR sequences were seen very rarely across donors, but some public TCRs occurred in many. It was about 180 TCR beta chains that were listed as cytomegalovirus-associated.

The donors belonged to the roughly 110-subject validation cohort, separate from the roughly 710-subject first cohort. A note on this clone: Its specificity is not known.

Sequencing used immunoSEQ multiplex PCR; TCRdb keeps in-frame clones, though not all of them. The data contain over 200,000 clones, 90% of them singletons. The CDR3 covers 15 residues. Deletions cut 1 base from V and 2 bases from J, with 12 bases between. Germline assignment: CDR1 MDHEN and CDR2 SYDVKM. Material: PBMCs. The J gene is TRBJ2-7, the V gene TRBV28; D might be TRBD1 (5 bases). The clonotype comes from a woman aged 18-29 years in good health and CMV-seronegative. The CDR3 sequence: CASSLYPDSTYEQYF. CDR3 coding DNA: TGTGCCAGCAGTTTATACCCCGACAGCACCTACGAGCAGTACTTC.